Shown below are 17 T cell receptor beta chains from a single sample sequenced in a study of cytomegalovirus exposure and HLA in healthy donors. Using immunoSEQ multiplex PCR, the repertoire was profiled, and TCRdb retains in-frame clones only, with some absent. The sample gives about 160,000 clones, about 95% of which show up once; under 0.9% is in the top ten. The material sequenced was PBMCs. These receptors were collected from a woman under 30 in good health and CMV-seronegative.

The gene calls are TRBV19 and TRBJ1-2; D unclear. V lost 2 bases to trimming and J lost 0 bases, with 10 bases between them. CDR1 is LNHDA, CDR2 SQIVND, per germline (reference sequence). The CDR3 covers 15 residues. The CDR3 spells CASSIRGQTNYGYTF. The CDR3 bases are TGTGCCAGTAGTATACGTGGGCAGACTAACTATGGCTACACCTTC.

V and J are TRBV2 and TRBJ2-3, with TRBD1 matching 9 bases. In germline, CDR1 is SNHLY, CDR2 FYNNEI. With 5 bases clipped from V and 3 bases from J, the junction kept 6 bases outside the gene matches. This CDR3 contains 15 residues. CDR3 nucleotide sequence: TGTGCCAGCAGTTTTACCGGGACAGGGACAGATACGCAGTATTTT. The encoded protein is CASSFTGTGTDTQYF.

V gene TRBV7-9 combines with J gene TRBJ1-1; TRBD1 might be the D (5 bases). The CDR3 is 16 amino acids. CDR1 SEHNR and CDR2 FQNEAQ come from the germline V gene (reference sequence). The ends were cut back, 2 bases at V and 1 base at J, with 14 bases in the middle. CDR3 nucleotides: TGTGCCAGCAGCTTATATCAGGGACTCGGGAACACTGAAGCTTTCTTT. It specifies CASSLYQGLGNTEAFF.

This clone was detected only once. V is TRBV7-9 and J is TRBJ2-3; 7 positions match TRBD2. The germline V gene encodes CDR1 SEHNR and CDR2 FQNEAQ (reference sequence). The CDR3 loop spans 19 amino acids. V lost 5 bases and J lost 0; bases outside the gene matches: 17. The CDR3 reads CASSAARGVAGPSTDTQYF. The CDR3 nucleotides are TGTGCCAGCAGCGCGGCTCGGGGGGTAGCGGGCCCTAGCACAGATACGCAGTATTTT. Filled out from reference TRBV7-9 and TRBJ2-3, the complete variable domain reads DTGVSQNPRHKITKRGQNVTFRCDPISEHNRLYWYRQTLGQGPEFLTYFQNEAQLEKSRLLSDRFSAERPKGSFSTLEIQRTEQGDSAMYLCASSAARGVAGPSTDTQYFGPGTRLTVL.

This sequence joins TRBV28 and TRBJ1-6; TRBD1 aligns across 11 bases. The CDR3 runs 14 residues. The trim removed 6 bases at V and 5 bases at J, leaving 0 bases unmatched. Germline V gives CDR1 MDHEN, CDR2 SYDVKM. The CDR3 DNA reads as TGTGCCAGCAGGGGACAGGGGGATAATTCACCCCTCCACTTT. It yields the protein CASRGQGDNSPLHF.

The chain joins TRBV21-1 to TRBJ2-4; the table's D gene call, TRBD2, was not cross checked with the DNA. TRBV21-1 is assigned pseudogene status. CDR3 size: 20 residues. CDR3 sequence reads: CASSKEARVSDSLAKNIQYF. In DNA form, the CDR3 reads TGTGCCAGCAGCAAAGAGGCAAGGGTGTCGGACTCACTAGCCAAAAACATTCAGTACTTC.

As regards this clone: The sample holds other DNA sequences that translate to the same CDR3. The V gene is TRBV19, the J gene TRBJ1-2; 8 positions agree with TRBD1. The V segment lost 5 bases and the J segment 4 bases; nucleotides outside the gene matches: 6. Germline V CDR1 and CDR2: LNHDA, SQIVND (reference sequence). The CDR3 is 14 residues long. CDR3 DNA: TGTGCCAGTAGTCCGACAGGGGCCAGCTATGGCTACACCTTC. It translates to CASSPTGASYGYTF.

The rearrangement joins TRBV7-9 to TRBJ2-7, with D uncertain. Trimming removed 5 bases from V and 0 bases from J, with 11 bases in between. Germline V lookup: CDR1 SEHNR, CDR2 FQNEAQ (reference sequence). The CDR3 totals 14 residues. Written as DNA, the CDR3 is TGTGCCAGCAGCCGCTTACAGAGCTCCTACGAGCAGTACTTC. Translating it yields CASSRLQSSYEQYF. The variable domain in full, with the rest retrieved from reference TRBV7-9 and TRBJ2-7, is DTGVSQNPRHKITKRGQNVTFRCDPISEHNRLYWYRQTLGQGPEFLTYFQNEAQLEKSRLLSDRFSAERPKGSFSTLEIQRTEQGDSAMYLCASSRLQSSYEQYFGPGTRLTVT.

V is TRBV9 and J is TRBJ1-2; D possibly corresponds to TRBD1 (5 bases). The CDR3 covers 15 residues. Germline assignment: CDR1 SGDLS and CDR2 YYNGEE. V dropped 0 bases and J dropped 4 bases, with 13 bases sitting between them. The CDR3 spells CASSVDDGRVYGYTF. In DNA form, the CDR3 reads TGTGCCAGCAGCGTAGATGACGGCAGGGTCTATGGCTACACCTTC.

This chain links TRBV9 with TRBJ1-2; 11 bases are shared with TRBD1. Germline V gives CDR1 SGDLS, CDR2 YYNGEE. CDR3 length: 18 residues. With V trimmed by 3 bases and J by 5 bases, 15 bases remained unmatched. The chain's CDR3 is CASSASLGGGQGVYGYTF. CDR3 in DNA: TGTGCCAGCAGCGCCTCTCTAGGGGGGGGACAGGGGGTTTATGGCTACACCTTC.

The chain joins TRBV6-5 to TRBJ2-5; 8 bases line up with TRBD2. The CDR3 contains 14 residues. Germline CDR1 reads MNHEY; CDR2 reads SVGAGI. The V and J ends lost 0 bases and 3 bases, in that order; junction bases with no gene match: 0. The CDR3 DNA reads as TGTGCCAGCAGTTACTCGACTAGCGAAGAGACCCAGTACTTC. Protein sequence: CASSYSTSEETQYF.

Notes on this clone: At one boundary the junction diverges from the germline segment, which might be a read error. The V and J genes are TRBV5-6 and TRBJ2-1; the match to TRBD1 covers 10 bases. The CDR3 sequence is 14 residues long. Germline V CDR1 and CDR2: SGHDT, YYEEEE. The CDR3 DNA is TGTGCCAGCAGCACTGCAAGCCTGGGACAGGGGATTCTCTTC. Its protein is CASSTASLGQGILF.

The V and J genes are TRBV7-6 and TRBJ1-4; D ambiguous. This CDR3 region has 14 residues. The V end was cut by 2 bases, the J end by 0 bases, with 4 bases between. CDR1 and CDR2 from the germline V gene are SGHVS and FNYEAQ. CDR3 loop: CASSLLSTNEKLFF. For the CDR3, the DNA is TGTGCCAGCAGCTTACTCTCAACTAATGAAAAACTGTTTTTT. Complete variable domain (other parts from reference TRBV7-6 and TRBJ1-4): GAGVSQSPRYKVTKRGQDVALRCDPISGHVSLYWYRQALGQGPEFLTYFNYEAQQDKSGLPNDRFSAERPEGSISTLTIQRTEQRDSAMYRCASSLLSTNEKLFFGSGTQLSVL.

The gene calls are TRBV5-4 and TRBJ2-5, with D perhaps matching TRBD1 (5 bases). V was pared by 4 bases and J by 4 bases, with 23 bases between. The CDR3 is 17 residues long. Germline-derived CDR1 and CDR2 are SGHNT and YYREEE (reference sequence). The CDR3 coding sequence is TGTGCCAGCAGCGTTTATTCTCTAGGGGATGTACGAGAGACCCAGTACTTC. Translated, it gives CASSVYSLGDVRETQYF.

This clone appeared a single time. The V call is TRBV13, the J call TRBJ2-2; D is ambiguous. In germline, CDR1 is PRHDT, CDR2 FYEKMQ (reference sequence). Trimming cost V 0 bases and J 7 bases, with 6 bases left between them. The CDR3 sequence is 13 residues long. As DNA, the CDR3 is TGTGCCAGCAGCTTAGGGGCGGTCGGGGAGCTGTTTTTT. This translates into CASSLGAVGELFF.

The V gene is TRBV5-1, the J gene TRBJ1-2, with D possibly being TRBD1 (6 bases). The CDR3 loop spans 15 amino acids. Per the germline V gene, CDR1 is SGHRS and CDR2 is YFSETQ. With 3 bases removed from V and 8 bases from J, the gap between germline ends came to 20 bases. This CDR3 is CASSSKGDRASGYTF. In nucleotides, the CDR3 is TGCGCCAGCAGCTCCAAGGGGGATCGGGCGTCCGGCTACACCTTC.

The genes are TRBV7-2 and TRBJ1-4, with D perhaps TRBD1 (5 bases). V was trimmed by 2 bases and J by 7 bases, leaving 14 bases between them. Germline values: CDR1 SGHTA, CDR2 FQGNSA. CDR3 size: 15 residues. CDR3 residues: CASSLIGGNGEKLFF. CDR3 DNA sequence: TGTGCCAGCAGCTTAATTGGGGGGAACGGTGAAAAACTGTTTTTT. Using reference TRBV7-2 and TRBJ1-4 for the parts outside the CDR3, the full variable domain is GAGVSQSPSNKVTEKGKDVELRCDPISGHTALYWYRQSLGQGLEFLIYFQGNSAPDKSGLPSDRFSAERTGGSVSTLTIQRTQQEDSAVYLCASSLIGGNGEKLFFGSGTQLSVL.